The clone carrying this TCR beta chain was observed a few times. Its matching antigen is unknown. TCRdb re-derived calls from the reads in MiXCR, one entry per CDR3 protein. The sample lists hundreds of thousands of distinct CDR3 sequences, approximately 30% occurring once. This sample was included in a study of T cell repertoires in cytomegalovirus infection. Study background: HLA-B-restricted CMV epitopes that are well studied were used alongside recently identified HLA-C-restricted ones.

The CDR3 sequence is 15 residues long. Trimming removed 3 bases from V and 6 bases from J; junction bases left unmatched: 5. Germline assignment: CDR1 LNHNV and CDR2 YYDKDF (reference sequence). The V and J genes are TRBV15 and TRBJ2-2, with 9 bases fitting TRBD1. The sequence was obtained from a human donor in good health (CMV status not recorded). Some clones in this sample may be carry-over from other donors' samples. The sample was cultured CD8+ T cells from PBMCs, taken from culture after CMV antigen stimulation. CDR3 sequence reads: CATSRRGQGPGELFF. The CDR3 DNA follows: TGTGCCACCAGCAGGAGGGGACAGGGACCCGGGGAGCTGTTTTTT.